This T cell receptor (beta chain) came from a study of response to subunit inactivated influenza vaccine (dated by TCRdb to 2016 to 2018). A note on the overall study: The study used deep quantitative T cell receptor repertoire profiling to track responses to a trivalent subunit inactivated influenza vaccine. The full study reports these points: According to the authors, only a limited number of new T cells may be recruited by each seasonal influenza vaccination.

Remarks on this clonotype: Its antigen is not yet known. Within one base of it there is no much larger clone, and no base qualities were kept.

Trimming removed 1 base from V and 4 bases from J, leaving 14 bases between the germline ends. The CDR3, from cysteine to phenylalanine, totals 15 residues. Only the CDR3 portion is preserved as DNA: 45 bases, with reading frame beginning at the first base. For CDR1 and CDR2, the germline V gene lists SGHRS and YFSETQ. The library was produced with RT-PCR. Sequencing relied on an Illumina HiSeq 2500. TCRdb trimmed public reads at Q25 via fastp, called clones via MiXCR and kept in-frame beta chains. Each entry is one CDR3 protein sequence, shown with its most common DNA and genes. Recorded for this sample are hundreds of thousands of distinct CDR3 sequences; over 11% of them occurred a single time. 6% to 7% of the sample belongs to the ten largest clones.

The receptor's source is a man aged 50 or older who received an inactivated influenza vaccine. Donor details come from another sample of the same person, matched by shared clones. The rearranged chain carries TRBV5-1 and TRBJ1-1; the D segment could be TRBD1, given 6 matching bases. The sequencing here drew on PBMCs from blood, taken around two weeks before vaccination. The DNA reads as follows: TGCGCCAGCAGCTTGATACAGGGCCAGACCACTGAAGCTTTCTTT. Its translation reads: CASSLIQGQTTEAFF.